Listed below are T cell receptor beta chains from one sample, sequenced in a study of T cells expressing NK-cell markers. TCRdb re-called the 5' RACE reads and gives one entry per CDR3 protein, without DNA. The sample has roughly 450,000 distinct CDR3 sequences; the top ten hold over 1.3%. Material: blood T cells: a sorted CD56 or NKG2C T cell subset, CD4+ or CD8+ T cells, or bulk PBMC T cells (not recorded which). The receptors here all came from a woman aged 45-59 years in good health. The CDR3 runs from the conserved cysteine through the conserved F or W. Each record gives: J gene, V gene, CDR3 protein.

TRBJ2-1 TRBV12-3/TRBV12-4 CASSYTTSNEQFF
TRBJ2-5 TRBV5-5 CASSLMSGEETQYF
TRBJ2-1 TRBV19 CASSMAGLAGALNEQFF
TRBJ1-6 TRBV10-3 CATRQGRSPLHF
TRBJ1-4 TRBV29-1 CSVDETGRHEKLFF
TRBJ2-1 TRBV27 CASSNGQGRSANEQFF
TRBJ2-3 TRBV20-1 CSASRQGPDTQYF
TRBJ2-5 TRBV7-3 CASSHGDRGFGETQYF
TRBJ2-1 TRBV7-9 CASLNLGDNEQFF
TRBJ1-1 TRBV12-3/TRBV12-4 CASSPWTIGGTEAFF
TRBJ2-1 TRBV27 CASSLLDRWFF
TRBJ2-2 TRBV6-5 CATSKRARAGELFF
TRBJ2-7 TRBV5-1 CASSSKTGAPYEQYF
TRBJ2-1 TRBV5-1 CASSTLLRDGRNEQFF
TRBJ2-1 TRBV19 CASSKGSPSSYNEQFF
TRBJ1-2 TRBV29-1 CSVEEGTGYTF
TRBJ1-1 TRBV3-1 CASSPEGGRRTEAFF
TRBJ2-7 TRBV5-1 CASSLFLRGQGAGEQYF
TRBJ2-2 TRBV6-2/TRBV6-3 CASSLRTAINTGELFF
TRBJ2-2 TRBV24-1 CATSDLARGGTGELFF
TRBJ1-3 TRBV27 CASSRGGAIYF
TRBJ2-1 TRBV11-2 CASSPGQYNEQFF
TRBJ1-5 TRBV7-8 CASSPAGPNQPQHF
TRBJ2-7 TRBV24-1 CATSDPPGNEQYF
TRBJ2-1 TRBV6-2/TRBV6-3 CASNLGGRQFF
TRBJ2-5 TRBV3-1 CASSQGASGSRGETQYF
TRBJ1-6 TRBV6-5 CASRDGSNSPLHF
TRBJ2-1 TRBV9 CASSPRGQRNNEQFF